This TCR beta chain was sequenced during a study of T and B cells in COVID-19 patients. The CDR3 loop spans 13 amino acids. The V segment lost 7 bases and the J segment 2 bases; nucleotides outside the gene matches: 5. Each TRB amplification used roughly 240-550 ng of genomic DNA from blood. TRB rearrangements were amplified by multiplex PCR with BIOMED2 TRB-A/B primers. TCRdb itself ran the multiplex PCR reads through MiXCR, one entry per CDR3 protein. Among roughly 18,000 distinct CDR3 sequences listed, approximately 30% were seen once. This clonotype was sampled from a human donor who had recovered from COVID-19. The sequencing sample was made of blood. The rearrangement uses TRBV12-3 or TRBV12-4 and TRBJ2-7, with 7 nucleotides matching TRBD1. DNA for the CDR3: TGTGCCAGCAATCGACAGGGTCCCTACGAGCAGTACTTC. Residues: CASNRQGPYEQYF.